The sequence of this TCR beta chain was determined in a study of T cells after yellow fever vaccination. Study-level information: Low-cell-number fractions underwent preparation using SMART-Seq v4 Ultra Low Input.

Germline V gene sequence: CDR1 SQVTM, CDR2 ANQGSEA. The length of the CDR3 is 13 residues. V gave up 4 bases and J gave up 1 base; unmatched junction bases: 3. Generation of TCR cDNA used 5'RACE template switching (which added a universal primer site and UMIs). A single record per CDR3 protein comes from TCRdb applying MiXCR to the 5' RACE reads. The repertoire includes some 550,000 distinct CDR3 sequences, 19% of them detected once, and about 13% sits in the top ten. The sequence was obtained from a man aged 25 to 45 who received the YFV17D yellow fever vaccine. The chain joins TRBV29-1 to TRBJ2-7; 8 bases fit TRBD1. Sample: PBMCs, taken 15 days after the yellow fever booster vaccination. In nucleotides, the CDR3 is TGCAGCGTTGCCCAGGGGGCTTCCTACGAGCAGTACTTC. Translating gives CSVAQGASYEQYF.